Listed here are 11 T cell receptor beta chains from one sample, sequenced in a study of cytomegalovirus exposure and HLA in healthy donors. The PCR made use of 60 Vbeta and 13 Jbeta primers. Data came from immunoSEQ multiplex PCR; TCRdb stores just in-frame clones and leaves some out. The sample contains fewer than 200,000 clones, 65% to 85% of which appear only once. The sequenced sample was PBMCs. The receptors stem from a man aged 35 to 55 in good health and CMV-seropositive.

This chain joins TRBV9 and TRBJ2-4; a possible D gene is TRBD1 (6 bases). The germline V gene has CDR1 SGDLS and CDR2 YYNGEE. This CDR3 has 15 amino acids. Between the trimmed V and J ends, which lost 4 bases and 12 bases, there was a span of 23 bases. CDR3 in amino acids: CASSSSVGGYGAQYF. The CDR3 DNA reads as TGTGCCAGCAGCTCCTCGGTAGGGGGTTATGGAGCTCAGTACTTC.

The chain recombines TRBV7-2 with TRBJ1-1; weak D call: TRBD1 (6 bases). The germline V gene encodes CDR1 SGHTA and CDR2 FQGNSA. The CDR3 has 14 residues. Trimming shortened V by 0 bases and J by 1 base, and 6 bases separated the two germline ends. DNA of the CDR3: TGTGCCAGCAGCTTAGCGGGGGCGAACACTGAAGCTTTCTTT. Translation gives CASSLAGANTEAFF.

In its sample, this clone was seen a few times. The sample contains more than one DNA sequence encoding this CDR3. The rearrangement links TRBV4-1 to TRBJ1-2; 10 bases fit TRBD1. Germline loops: CDR1 MGHRA, CDR2 YSYEKL. This CDR3 spans 20 amino acids. Losses at the gene ends were 3 bases for V and 1 base for J; bases not matched to a gene: 17. In nucleotides, the CDR3 is TGCGCCAGCAGCCAGTTTCATCCGGGACAGGGGAACTTACTTAACTATGGCTACACCTTC. Translated, it gives CASSQFHPGQGNLLNYGYTF.

This clone was detected only a few times. Within the sample, other DNA sequences also encode this same CDR3. This chain connects TRBV7-2 to TRBJ2-7; 7 bases agree with TRBD1. CDR1 is SGHTA and CDR2 is FQGNSA in the germline V gene. The CDR3 extends over 13 amino acids. Losses at the gene ends were 3 bases for V and 3 bases for J; bases not matched to a gene: 2. Written as DNA, the CDR3 is TGTGCCAGCAGCTTGAGACAGGGCTACGAGCAGTACTTC. Translation gives CASSLRQGYEQYF.

This clone was seen a single time. J is TRBJ1-4 and V is TRBV7-9; tentative D call: TRBD1 (5 bases). V was clipped by 0 bases and J by 7 bases, with 9 bases between them. CDR3 size: 14 residues. CDR1 is SEHNR, CDR2 FQNEAQ, per germline (reference sequence). The CDR3 DNA reads TGTGCCAGCAGCTTAGCCCAGGGTGGTGAAAAACTGTTTTTT. Protein sequence: CASSLAQGGEKLFF. The entire variable domain, with the rest obtained from reference TRBV7-9 and TRBJ1-4, is as follows: DTGVSQNPRHKITKRGQNVTFRCDPISEHNRLYWYRQTLGQGPEFLTYFQNEAQLEKSRLLSDRFSAERPKGSFSTLEIQRTEQGDSAMYLCASSLAQGGEKLFFGSGTQLSVL.

The V gene is TRBV6-8, the J gene TRBJ1-5; a possible D gene is TRBD1 (6 bases). Between the trimmed V and J ends, which lost 11 bases and 4 bases, there was a span of 15 bases. Per the germline V gene, CDR1 is MNHGY and CDR2 is SAAAGT. This CDR3 has 13 amino acids. The CDR3 sequence is CARTWQGNQPQHF. CDR3 bases: TGTGCCCGGACGTGGCAGGGGAATCAGCCCCAGCATTTT.

The chain carries TRBV10-3 and TRBJ2-3; TRBD2 aligns across 8 bases. The V and J ends lost 9 bases and 1 base, in that order; junction bases with no gene match: 3. This CDR3 has 13 residues. Germline lookup yields CDR1 ENHRY and CDR2 SYGVKD. This chain's CDR3 is CAMRGVGTDTQYF. CDR3 coding DNA: TGTGCCATGCGGGGGGTCGGCACAGATACGCAGTATTTT.

V is TRBV9 and J is TRBJ2-1, with TRBD1 as a possible D gene (6 bases). Germline-derived CDR1 and CDR2 are SGDLS and YYNGEE. The V end lost 4 bases, the J end lost 4 bases, and 9 bases lay between the germline ends. This CDR3 comprises 13 residues. The CDR3 coding sequence is TGTGCCAGCAGCCCCGGGACATACAATGAGCAGTTCTTC. Translated: CASSPGTYNEQFF. The full variable domain, rest sourced from reference TRBV9 and TRBJ2-1, is DSGVTQTPKHLITATGQRVTLRCSPRSGDLSVYWYQQSLDQGLQFLIQYYNGEERAKGNILERFSAQQFPDLHSELNLSSLELGDSALYFCASSPGTYNEQFFGPGTRLTVL.

The CDR3 nucleotides are TGCGCCAGCAGCCCAAGCGTCCAGGGACTTTCCTACAATGAGCAGTTCTTC. Translating gives CASSPSVQGLSYNEQFF. The chain combines TRBV4-1 with TRBJ2-1; D is perhaps TRBD2 (6 bases). Germline V gene data show CDR1 as MGHRA and CDR2 as YSYEKL. V lost 4 bases, J lost 1 base, and 17 bases lay in between. The CDR3 has 17 residues.

V gene TRBV25-1 combines with J gene TRBJ2-7; 8 bases are shared with TRBD2. This CDR3 is 11 amino acids long. V lost 7 bases and J lost 6; bases outside the gene matches: 2. From germline, CDR1 is MGHDK and CDR2 SYGVNS. CDR3 sequence (DNA): TGTGCCAGCACCGGGGGGGGCGAGCAGTACTTC. Its protein is CASTGGGEQYF.

This clone was seen only a few times. The chain recombines TRBV7-2 with TRBJ2-1, with TRBD2 identical over 7 bases. The germline V gene encodes CDR1 SGHTA and CDR2 FQGNSA. The ends lost 5 bases at V and 12 bases at J; junction bases unmatched: 10. The CDR3 runs to 13 residues. As DNA, the CDR3 is TGTGCCAGCAGCCCGGGAGGTAGTCAGGTGCAGTTCTTC. Protein sequence: CASSPGGSQVQFF.